This TCR beta chain was profiled in a study of shared T cell receptors in the human thymus. Clones were sequenced by immunoSEQ multiplex PCR, and TCRdb holds only the in-frame ones, with some missing. The sample consists of some 640,000 clones, around 87% of them appearing once. This clone was observed a few times. This sample also belongs to another study, concerning human thymus T cells. That study reports: Blood and thymic repertoires both appeared biased in V and J gene usage. Related studies found that unrelated individuals share highly overlapping thymic repertoires.

Sequenced sample: thymocytes. The receptor's source is a boy younger than two with a congenital heart defect.

The DNA of the CDR3 is TGTGCCAGTAGTATAGAAGCGGGAGAAGGCTACAATGAGCAGTTCTTC. Amino acids: CASSIEAGEGYNEQFF. The chain recombines TRBV19 with TRBJ2-1; TRBD2 aligns across 8 bases. Germline CDR1 reads LNHDA; CDR2 reads SQIVND (reference sequence). CDR3 length equals 16 residues. V was pared by 0 bases and J by 3 bases, with 4 bases of the junction left unmatched.